The present TCR beta chain was sequenced within a study of blood T cell repertoires in COVID-19. V shed 5 bases and J shed 7 bases, with 12 bases lying between them. Germline V gene lookup returns CDR1 MDHEN and CDR2 SYDVKM. This CDR3 has 14 residues. Assay used: immunoSEQ multiplex PCR; TCRdb lists only in-frame clones, some missing. The sample shows hundreds of thousands of clones, around 89% of them seen only once. The specimen was peripheral blood. J is TRBJ1-6 and V is TRBV28; D uncertain. This TCR was recovered from a woman in her thirties with acute or convalescent COVID-19. The CDR3, as DNA: TGTGCCAGCAGTCCTAACAGAGGGAATTCACCCCTCCACTTT. Amino acid sequence: CASSPNRGNSPLHF.